Below, 24 T cell receptor beta chains from the same sample are listed, as sequenced in a study of T-cell reconstitution after alpha-beta-depleted transplantation in children. The TCRbeta library incorporated unique molecular identifiers. TCRdb re-called the PCR reads with MiXCR, one entry per CDR3 protein. The table records 240,000 or so distinct CDR3 sequences, 6.5% to 10% of them present only once. The specimen was PBMCs, mostly from graft donor cells, collected 180 days after TCRalphabeta/CD19-depleted stem cell transplant. The receptors here all came from a male patient younger than 18 who had a stem cell transplant for acute lymphoblastic leukemia, so the T cells may come from the graft donor.

This clonotype was seen many times. The J gene is TRBJ1-1, the V gene TRBV11-2; D perhaps matches TRBD1 (5 bases). The CDR3 runs 17 residues. Germline lookup yields CDR1 SGHAT and CDR2 FQNNGV. The V gene lost 0 bases and the J gene lost 0 bases, with 14 bases spanning the gap. The CDR3 DNA reads as TGTGCCAGCAGCTTAGAGGGCTGGGGCAGGCTGAACACTGAAGCTTTCTTT. It is translated as CASSLEGWGRLNTEAFF.

Ten or more counts support this clonotype. J is TRBJ1-6 and V is TRBV28, with a tentative D call TRBD1 (5 bases). CDR1 is MDHEN and CDR2 is SYDVKM in the germline V gene. The V gene lost 5 bases and the J gene lost 7 bases, with 15 bases spanning the gap. The CDR3 extends over 15 amino acids. CDR3 nucleotide sequence: TGTGCCAGCAGTGGTGACAGCACAGAGAATTCACCCCTCCACTTT. This gives the protein CASSGDSTENSPLHF. Using reference TRBV28 and TRBJ1-6 for the parts outside the CDR3, the full variable domain is DVKVTQSSRYLVKRTGEKVFLECVQDMDHENMFWYRQDPGLGLRLIYFSYDVKMKEKGDIPEGYSVSREKKERFSLILESASTNQTSMYLCASSGDSTENSPLHFGNGTRLTVT.

This clonotype was seen repeatedly, ten times or more. This rearrangement joins TRBV7-2 to TRBJ1-6; possibly TRBD1 for D (6 bases). This CDR3 region has 14 residues. In germline, CDR1 is SGHTA, CDR2 FQGNSA. Trimming left V 5 bases short and J 5 bases short, with 10 bases between. CDR3 coding DNA: TGTGCCAGCAGCCTTAGACAGGATAATTCACCCCTCCACTTT. Amino acid sequence: CASSLRQDNSPLHF.

This clonotype came up many times. The rearrangement joins TRBV2 to TRBJ1-2; D remains unclear. Per germline, CDR1 SNHLY and CDR2 FYNNEI. The CDR3 is 12 residues long. V was clipped by 5 bases and J by 2 bases, with 6 bases between them. The CDR3 DNA reads TGTGCCAGCAGTCTTCGGAACTATGGCTACACCTTC. It encodes CASSLRNYGYTF.

This clonotype was seen repeatedly, ten times or more. The genes are TRBV7-2 and TRBJ2-1; 7 bases align to TRBD1. There are 14 residues in the CDR3. Losses at the gene ends were 5 bases for V and 10 bases for J; bases not matched to a gene: 11. CDR1 and CDR2 from the germline V gene are SGHTA and FQGNSA. CDR3 coding DNA: TGTGCCAGCAGCCAACGACAGGGAACGGGGGAGCAGTTCTTC. Translated, it gives CASSQRQGTGEQFF.

This chain joins TRBV5-8 and TRBJ2-1; perhaps TRBD2 as D (5 bases). Germline V lookup: CDR1 SGHTS, CDR2 YDEGEE. The germline V and J ends were trimmed by 7 bases and 0 bases, with 14 bases remaining between them. The CDR3 consists of 15 residues. CDR3 protein: CASGPGVSSYNEQFF. CDR3 DNA sequence: TGTGCCAGCGGACCCGGGGTCAGCTCCTACAATGAGCAGTTCTTC.

Worth noting for this clonotype: A much larger clone lies one base from this, so it may be a read error. The chain joins TRBV5-1 to TRBJ2-5; D call uncertain. Germline values: CDR1 SGHRS, CDR2 YFSETQ. Trimming shortened V by 5 bases and J by 1 base, and 9 bases separated the two germline ends. This CDR3 comprises 13 residues. CDR3 nucleotide sequence: TGCGCCAGCAGTGGGTGGATCCAAGAGACCCAGTACTTC. Translated, it gives CASSGWIQETQYF.

CDR3 sequence: CASSRRQGSAGIFETQYF. The CDR3 DNA reads as TGTGCCAGTAGTAGACGACAGGGGAGCGCGGGGATATTCGAGACCCAGTACTTC. J is TRBJ2-5 and V is TRBV19; 8 positions match TRBD1. The CDR3 runs to 18 residues. Looked up from germline, CDR1 is LNHDA and CDR2 is SQIVND (reference sequence). V dropped 4 bases and J dropped 5; count of bases not matched to a gene: 18.

This clonotype was seen many times. V gene TRBV10-2 combines with J gene TRBJ2-2; D not certain. Germline assignment: CDR1 WSHSY and CDR2 SAAADI. V shed 6 bases and J shed 1 base, with 21 bases lying between them. The CDR3 length is 18 residues. In DNA form, the CDR3 reads TGCGCCAGCAGCTCCGATGGGGTGTGGACGGTGAACACCGGGGAGCTGTTTTTT. Encoded protein: CASSSDGVWTVNTGELFF.

The sample holds many counts of this clonotype. The chain recombines TRBV12-3 or TRBV12-4 with TRBJ2-5; D is unresolved. The CDR3 covers 15 residues. The V gene lost 2 bases and the J gene lost 5 bases, with 15 bases spanning the gap. CDR3: CASSLRSIQGETQYF. CDR3 DNA sequence: TGTGCCAGCAGTTTAAGGTCCATACAAGGCGAGACCCAGTACTTC.

This clonotype appeared many times. This chain links TRBV5-1 with TRBJ2-1, with 7 bases lining up with TRBD2. J lost 0 bases, V lost 0 bases, and 3 bases had no gene match. Germline V gene lookup returns CDR1 SGHRS and CDR2 YFSETQ. This CDR3 has 16 amino acids. CDR3 sequence (DNA): TGCGCCAGCAGCTTGGTGGGCGGGAGCTCCTACAATGAGCAGTTCTTC. It yields the protein CASSLVGGSSYNEQFF.

The gene calls are TRBV14 and TRBJ1-1, with 7 bases identical to TRBD1. The CDR3 length is 15 residues. From germline, CDR1 is SGHDN and CDR2 FVKESK. The ends lost 1 base at V and 6 bases at J; junction bases unmatched: 8. CDR3: CASSQVPDRISEAFF. CDR3 nucleotide sequence: TGTGCCAGCAGCCAAGTTCCGGACAGGATCTCTGAAGCTTTCTTT.

This clonotype was observed at least ten times. The V and J genes are TRBV4-2 and TRBJ1-5; 7 positions match TRBD1. Trimming took 6 bases from V and 9 from J; bases not matched to a gene: 8. Per the germline V gene, CDR1 is LGHNA and CDR2 is YNFKEQ. The CDR3 totals 13 residues. The CDR3 bases are TGTGCCAGCAGACGGACAGGTTTTGGGCCCCAGCATTTT. Amino acids: CASRRTGFGPQHF.

This clonotype was counted at least ten times. J is TRBJ2-2 and V is TRBV20-1; TRBD1 is a possible D gene (5 bases). CDR1 is DFQATT and CDR2 is SNEGSKA in the germline V gene (reference sequence). The CDR3 is 13 residues long. The V end was cut by 4 bases, the J end by 4 bases, with 10 bases between. The CDR3 is CSATDSFTGELFF. CDR3 DNA sequence: TGCAGTGCTACCGACAGTTTCACCGGGGAGCTGTTTTTT.

This clonotype was detected many times. The chain uses TRBV6-5 and TRBJ2-2; unclear D gene. CDR1 MNHEY and CDR2 SVGAGI come from the germline V gene. The germline V and J ends were trimmed by 5 bases and 6 bases, with 7 bases remaining between them. CDR3 length: 12 amino acids. In DNA, the CDR3 is TGTGCCAGCAGTACTGAGCCCGGGGAGCTGTTTTTT. Encoded protein: CASSTEPGELFF.

This clonotype showed up many times. The genes are TRBV20-1 and TRBJ1-6, with unresolved D. V was cut by 3 bases and J by 0 bases, with 12 bases left in between. Germline assignment: CDR1 DFQATT and CDR2 SNEGSKA (reference sequence). This CDR3 is built from 16 residues. As DNA, the CDR3 is TGCAGTGCTAGTGGGTCACCGAGCTCCTATAATTCACCCCTCCACTTT. Its translation is CSASGSPSSYNSPLHF.

This clonotype occurred many times. The genes are TRBV7-9 and TRBJ2-5; 8 nucleotides agree with TRBD2. The germline V gene encodes CDR1 SEHNR and CDR2 FQNEAQ (reference sequence). The CDR3 has 15 amino acids. After removal of 4 bases from V and 5 bases from J, the junction contained 9 bases not matched to a gene. This CDR3 is CASSSAGTSTETQYF. DNA for the CDR3: TGTGCCAGCAGCTCAGCCGGGACTAGTACGGAGACCCAGTACTTC.

This clonotype was counted ten times or more. Here the CDR3 reads CASSLVGAMITGELFF. The CDR3 nucleotides read TGTGCCAGCAGCTTGGTTGGGGCAATGATCACCGGGGAGCTGTTTTTT. The chain carries TRBV5-6 and TRBJ2-2; perhaps TRBD1 as D (5 bases). This CDR3 has 16 residues. V was clipped by 0 bases and J by 4 bases, with 13 bases between them. The germline gives CDR1 SGHDT, CDR2 YYEEEE. Full variable domain (remainder filled in from reference TRBV5-6 and TRBJ2-2): DAGVTQSPTHLIKTRGQQVTLRCSPKSGHDTVSWYQQALGQGPQFIFQYYEEEERQRGNFPDRFSGHQFPNYSSELNVNALLLGDSALYLCASSLVGAMITGELFFGEGSRLTVL.

This clonotype has ten or more counts. The chain couples TRBV7-9 to TRBJ2-5, with 7 nucleotides matching TRBD2. V gave up 5 bases and J gave up 1 base; unmatched junction bases: 4. CDR3 length: 14 residues. Germline V gives CDR1 SEHNR, CDR2 FQNEAQ (reference sequence). The CDR3 protein is CASSRRGIQETQYF. The CDR3 nucleotides are TGTGCCAGCAGCAGGCGGGGGATCCAAGAGACCCAGTACTTC.

This clonotype was counted at least ten times. V is TRBV27 and J is TRBJ2-5, with D unresolved. CDR1 MNHEY and CDR2 SMNVEV come from the germline V gene (reference sequence). Between the trimmed V and J ends, which lost 4 bases and 5 bases, there was a span of 11 bases. The CDR3 consists of 13 residues. The CDR3, as DNA: TGTGCCAGCAGTTACCGACCTGGCGAGACCCAGTACTTC. This sequence encodes CASSYRPGETQYF.

In this sample, this clonotype turned up many times. The rearrangement links TRBV28 to TRBJ2-5, with D perhaps matching TRBD1 or TRBD2 (7 bases each). This CDR3 spans 15 amino acids. Trimming shortened V by 5 bases and J by 4 bases, and 17 bases separated the two germline ends. Germline CDR1 and CDR2: MDHEN and SYDVKM. CDR3 in DNA: TGTGCCAGCAGTCTCCCAGCAGGGGGGGGAGAGACCCAGTACTTC. Translating gives CASSLPAGGGETQYF.

This chain uses TRBV5-1 with TRBJ2-6, with TRBD1 matching 9 bases. In germline, CDR1 is SGHRS, CDR2 YFSETQ. The trim removed 4 bases at V and 0 bases at J, leaving 8 bases unmatched. The CDR3 loop spans 18 amino acids. The CDR3, as DNA: TGCGCCAGCAGCCTGGATGGACAGGGGATCTCTGGGGCCAACGTCCTGACTTTC. It codes for CASSLDGQGISGANVLTF.

This clonotype was picked up many times. The chain's CDR3 is CASSSAGGTQYF. The DNA for the CDR3 is TGTGCCAGCAGTTCCGCGGGAGGCACGCAGTATTTT. The genes are TRBV12-3 or TRBV12-4 and TRBJ2-3; 8 positions match TRBD2. This CDR3 contains 12 residues. Unmatched junction bases numbered 3, after V lost 4 bases and J lost 9 bases.

A word on this clonotype: This could be a read error, since a much larger clone is one nucleotide away. V and J are TRBV5-1 and TRBJ1-5; 7 positions match TRBD1. CDR3 size: 13 residues. Germline V CDR1 and CDR2: SGHRS, YFSETQ. The CDR3 protein is CASGQERNQHQHF. CDR3 nucleotides: TGCGCCAGCGGACAGGAAAGAAATCAGCACCAGCATTTT.